This is a list of T cell receptor beta chains from one sample in a study of T cell responses to AZD1222 COVID-19 vaccine. Measured with immunoSEQ multiplex PCR; TCRdb has only the in-frame clones, and not every one. The data hold 190,000 or so clones, with 90% to 95% observed a single time. The sample here was peripheral blood, taken 28 days after the second AZD1222 dose. The receptor set was obtained from an adult who received the AZD1222 COVID-19 vaccine. CDR3s include the opening cysteine and the closing phenylalanine or tryptophan. The D gene is left open where the match is weak. Only part of the rows carry a size: once, few, many, or a class if the clone is expanded.

TRBV27	NA	TRBD1	TRBJ1-6	CASSATGQVGNSPLHF	TGTGCCAGCAGTGCTACAGGACAGGTTGGGAATTCACCCCTCCACTTT
TRBV6-5	NA	TRBD1	TRBJ1-1	CASSLQGRDTEAFF	TGTGCCAGCAGTTTACAGGGGAGGGACACTGAAGCTTTCTTT
TRBV4-3	NA	TRBD2	TRBJ2-7	CASSQGFRGVSGSFEQYF	TGCGCCAGCAGCCAAGGGTTCCGTGGGGTAAGCGGGAGTTTCGAGCAGTACTTC
TRBV6-2/TRBV6-3	once	NA	TRBJ2-5	CASSRGQLVQETQYF	TGTGCCAGCAGCCGCGGACAGCTAGTCCAAGAGACCCAGTACTTC
TRBV19	NA	NA	TRBJ1-2	CASSIPGSGAYGYTF	TGTGCCAGTAGTATACCCGGATCGGGAGCCTATGGCTACACCTTC
TRBV7-9	once	NA	TRBJ2-1	CASSLRAVDEQFF	TGTGCCAGCAGCTTACGGGCAGTTGATGAGCAGTTCTTC
TRBV9	NA	TRBD1	TRBJ1-2	CASSVAGTGVGGYTF	TGTGCCAGCAGCGTAGCCGGGACAGGGGTCGGCGGCTACACCTTC
TRBV6-1	NA	TRBD1	TRBJ1-5	CASSEGDRARPQHF	TGTGCCAGCAGCGAAGGGGACAGGGCCCGGCCCCAGCATTTT
TRBV3-1/TRBV3-2	few	NA	TRBJ2-7	CASSQGARDPPYEQYF	TGTGCCAGCAGCCAAGGCGCAAGGGACCCTCCCTACGAGCAGTACTTC
TRBV7-2	NA	TRBD1	TRBJ1-2	CASSLGGSDRGLYGYTF	TGTGCCAGCAGCTTAGGCGGGTCAGACAGGGGATTATATGGCTACACCTTC
TRBV28	NA	NA	TRBJ2-1	CASSRTTGGGNEQFF	TGTGCCAGCAGTAGGACCACAGGGGGGGGAAATGAGCAGTTCTTC
TRBV6-1	NA	NA	TRBJ1-1	CASSEGRGVNTEAFF	TGTGCCAGCAGTGAAGGAAGGGGCGTGAACACTGAAGCTTTCTTT
TRBV4-1	NA	TRBD2	TRBJ2-7	CASSLGLAGRYYEQYF	TGCGCCAGCAGCCTTGGACTAGCGGGCAGGTACTACGAGCAGTACTTC
TRBV28	few	NA	TRBJ1-6	CASNRQFGSPLHF	TGTGCCAGCAACCGACAGTTCGGGTCACCCCTCCACTTT
TRBV7-9	NA	TRBD2	TRBJ2-1	CASLLAGYNEQFF	TGTGCCAGCCTGCTAGCGGGATACAATGAGCAGTTCTTC
TRBV21-1	NA	NA	TRBJ2-3	CASSKVPSKKSNTQYF	TGTGCCAGCAGCAAAGTCCCCAGTAAGAAGTCCAATACGCAGTATTTT
TRBV7-3	NA	NA	TRBJ1-6	CASSSSPSGIPAPLHF	TGTGCCAGCAGCTCCAGCCCCTCAGGGATCCCGGCACCCCTCCACTTT
TRBV3-1/TRBV3-2	NA	NA	TRBJ2-1	CASSLRQGGSYNEQFF	TGTGCCAGCAGCCTTCGACAGGGAGGCTCCTACAATGAGCAGTTCTTC
TRBV29-1	NA	NA	TRBJ1-1	CSVMERGEAFF	TGCAGCGTTATGGAGCGAGGTGAAGCTTTCTTT
TRBV19	NA	NA	TRBJ2-1	CASSIEPNRQFF	TGTGCCAGTAGTATAGAGCCTAATCGGCAGTTCTTC
TRBV28	NA	NA	TRBJ1-2	CASRMIGGFGYGYTF	TGTGCCAGCAGAATGATAGGGGGGTTTGGCTATGGCTACACCTTC
TRBV5-1	NA	TRBD2	TRBJ2-3	CASSFTSGNLDTQYF	TGCGCCAGCAGCTTTACTAGCGGGAATTTAGATACGCAGTATTTT
TRBV19	NA	NA	TRBJ1-1	CASSPRGNTEAFF	TGTGCCAGTAGTCCTAGGGGGAACACTGAAGCTTTCTTT